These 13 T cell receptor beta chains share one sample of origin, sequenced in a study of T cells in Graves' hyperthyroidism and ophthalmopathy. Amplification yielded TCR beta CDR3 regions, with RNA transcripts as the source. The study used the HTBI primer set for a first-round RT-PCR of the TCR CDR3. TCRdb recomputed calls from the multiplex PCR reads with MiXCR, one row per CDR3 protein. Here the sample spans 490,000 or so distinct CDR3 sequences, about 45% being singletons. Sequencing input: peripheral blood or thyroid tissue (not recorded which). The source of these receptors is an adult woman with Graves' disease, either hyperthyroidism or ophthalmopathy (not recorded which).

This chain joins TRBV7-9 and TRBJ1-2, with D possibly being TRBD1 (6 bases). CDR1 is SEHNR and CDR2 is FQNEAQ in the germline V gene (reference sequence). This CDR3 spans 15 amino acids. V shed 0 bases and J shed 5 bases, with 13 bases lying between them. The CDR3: CASSLARPGDYGYTF. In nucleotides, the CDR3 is TGTGCCAGCAGCTTAGCGCGGCCAGGGGATTATGGCTACACCTTC.

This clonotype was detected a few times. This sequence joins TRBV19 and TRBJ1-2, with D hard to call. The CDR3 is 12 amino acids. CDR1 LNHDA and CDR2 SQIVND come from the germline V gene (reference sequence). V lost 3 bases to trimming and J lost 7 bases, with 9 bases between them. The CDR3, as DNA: TGTGCCAGTAGTATTCACAGTGGTGGCTACACCTTC. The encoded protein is CASSIHSGGYTF.

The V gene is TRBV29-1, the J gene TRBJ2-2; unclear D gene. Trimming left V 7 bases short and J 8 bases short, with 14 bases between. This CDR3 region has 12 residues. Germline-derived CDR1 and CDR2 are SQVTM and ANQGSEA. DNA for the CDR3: TGCAGCGCCACTCCCGCCGGGGGGGAGCTGTTTTTT. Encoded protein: CSATPAGGELFF.

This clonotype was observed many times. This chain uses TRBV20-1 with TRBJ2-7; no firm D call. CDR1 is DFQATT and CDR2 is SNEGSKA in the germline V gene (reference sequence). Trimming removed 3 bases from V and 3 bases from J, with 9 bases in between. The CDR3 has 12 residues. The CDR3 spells CSASMTDYEQYF. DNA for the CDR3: TGCAGTGCTAGTATGACTGACTACGAGCAGTACTTC.

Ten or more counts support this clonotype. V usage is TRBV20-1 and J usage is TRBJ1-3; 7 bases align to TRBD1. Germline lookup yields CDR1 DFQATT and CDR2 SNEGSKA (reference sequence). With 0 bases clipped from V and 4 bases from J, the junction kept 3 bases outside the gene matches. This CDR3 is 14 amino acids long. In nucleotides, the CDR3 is TGCAGTGCTAGAGACCCGGACAGGGGAAACACCATATATTTT. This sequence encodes CSARDPDRGNTIYF.

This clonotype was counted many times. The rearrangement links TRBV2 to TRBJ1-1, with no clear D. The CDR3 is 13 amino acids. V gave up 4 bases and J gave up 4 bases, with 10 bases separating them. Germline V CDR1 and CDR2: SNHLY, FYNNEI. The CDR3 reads CASSVHSGTEAFF. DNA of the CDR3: TGTGCCAGCAGTGTGCACAGTGGCACTGAAGCTTTCTTT.

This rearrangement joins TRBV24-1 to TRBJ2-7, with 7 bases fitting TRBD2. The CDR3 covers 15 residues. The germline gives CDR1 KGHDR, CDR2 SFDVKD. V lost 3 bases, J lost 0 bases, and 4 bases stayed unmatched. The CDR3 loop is CATSDSGISSYEQYF. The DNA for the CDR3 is TGTGCCACCAGTGATAGCGGGATAAGCTCCTACGAGCAGTACTTC.

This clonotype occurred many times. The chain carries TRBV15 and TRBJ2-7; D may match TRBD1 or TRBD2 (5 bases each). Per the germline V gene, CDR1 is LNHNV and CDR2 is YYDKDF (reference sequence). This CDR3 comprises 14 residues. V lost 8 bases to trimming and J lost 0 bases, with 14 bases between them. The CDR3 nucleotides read TGTGCCACCGGGAGAGGGGAGAACTCCTACGAGCAGTACTTC. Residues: CATGRGENSYEQYF. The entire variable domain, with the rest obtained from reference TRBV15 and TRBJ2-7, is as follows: DAMVIQNPRYQVTQFGKPVTLSCSQTLNHNVMYWYQQKSSQAPKLLFHYYDKDFNNEADTPDNFQSRRPNTSFCFLDIRSPGLGDTAMYLCATGRGENSYEQYFGPGTRLTVT.

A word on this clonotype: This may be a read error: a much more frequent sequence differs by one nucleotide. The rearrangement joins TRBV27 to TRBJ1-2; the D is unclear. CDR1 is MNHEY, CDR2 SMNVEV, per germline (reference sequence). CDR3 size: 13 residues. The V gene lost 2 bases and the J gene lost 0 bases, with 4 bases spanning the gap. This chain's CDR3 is CASSLEANYGYTF. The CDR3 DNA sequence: TGTGCCAGCAGTTTAGAAGCTAACTATGGCTACACCTTC.

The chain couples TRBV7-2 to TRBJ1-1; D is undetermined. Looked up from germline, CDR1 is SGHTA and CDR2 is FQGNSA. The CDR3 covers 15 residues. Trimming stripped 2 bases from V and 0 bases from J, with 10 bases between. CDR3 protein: CASSLSQTLNTEAFF. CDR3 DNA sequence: TGTGCCAGCAGCTTATCGCAGACTCTGAACACTGAAGCTTTCTTT. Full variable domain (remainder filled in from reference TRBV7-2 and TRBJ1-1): GAGVSQSPSNKVTEKGKDVELRCDPISGHTALYWYRQSLGQGLEFLIYFQGNSAPDKSGLPSDRFSAERTGGSVSTLTIQRTQQEDSAVYLCASSLSQTLNTEAFFGQGTRLTVV.

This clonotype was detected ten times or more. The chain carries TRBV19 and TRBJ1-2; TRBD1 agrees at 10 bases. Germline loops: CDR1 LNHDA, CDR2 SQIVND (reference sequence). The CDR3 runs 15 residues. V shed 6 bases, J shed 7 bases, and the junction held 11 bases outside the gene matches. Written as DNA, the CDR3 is TGTGCCAGTAGGCCCGTTGACAGGGGGCCTTTTGGCTACACCTTC. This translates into CASRPVDRGPFGYTF.

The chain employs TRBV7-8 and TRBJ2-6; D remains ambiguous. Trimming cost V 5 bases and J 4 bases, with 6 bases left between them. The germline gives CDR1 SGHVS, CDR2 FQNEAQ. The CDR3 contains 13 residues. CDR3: CASSRHGANVLTF. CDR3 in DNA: TGTGCCAGCAGCCGCCACGGGGCCAACGTCCTGACTTTC.

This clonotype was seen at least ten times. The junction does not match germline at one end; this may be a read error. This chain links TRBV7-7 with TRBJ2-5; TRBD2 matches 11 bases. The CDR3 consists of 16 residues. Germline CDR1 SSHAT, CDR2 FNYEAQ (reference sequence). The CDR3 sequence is CASSLVTSGRGETQYF. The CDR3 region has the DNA TGTGCTAGCAGCTTAGTAACTAGCGGGAGAGGCGAGACCCAGTACTTC. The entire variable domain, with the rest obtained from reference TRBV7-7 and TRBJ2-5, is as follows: GAGVSQSPRYKVTKRGQDVTLRCDPISSHATLYWYQQALGQGPEFLTYFNYEAQPDKSGLPSDRFSAERPEGSISTLTIQRTEQRDSAMYRCASSLVTSGRGETQYFGPGTRLLVL.